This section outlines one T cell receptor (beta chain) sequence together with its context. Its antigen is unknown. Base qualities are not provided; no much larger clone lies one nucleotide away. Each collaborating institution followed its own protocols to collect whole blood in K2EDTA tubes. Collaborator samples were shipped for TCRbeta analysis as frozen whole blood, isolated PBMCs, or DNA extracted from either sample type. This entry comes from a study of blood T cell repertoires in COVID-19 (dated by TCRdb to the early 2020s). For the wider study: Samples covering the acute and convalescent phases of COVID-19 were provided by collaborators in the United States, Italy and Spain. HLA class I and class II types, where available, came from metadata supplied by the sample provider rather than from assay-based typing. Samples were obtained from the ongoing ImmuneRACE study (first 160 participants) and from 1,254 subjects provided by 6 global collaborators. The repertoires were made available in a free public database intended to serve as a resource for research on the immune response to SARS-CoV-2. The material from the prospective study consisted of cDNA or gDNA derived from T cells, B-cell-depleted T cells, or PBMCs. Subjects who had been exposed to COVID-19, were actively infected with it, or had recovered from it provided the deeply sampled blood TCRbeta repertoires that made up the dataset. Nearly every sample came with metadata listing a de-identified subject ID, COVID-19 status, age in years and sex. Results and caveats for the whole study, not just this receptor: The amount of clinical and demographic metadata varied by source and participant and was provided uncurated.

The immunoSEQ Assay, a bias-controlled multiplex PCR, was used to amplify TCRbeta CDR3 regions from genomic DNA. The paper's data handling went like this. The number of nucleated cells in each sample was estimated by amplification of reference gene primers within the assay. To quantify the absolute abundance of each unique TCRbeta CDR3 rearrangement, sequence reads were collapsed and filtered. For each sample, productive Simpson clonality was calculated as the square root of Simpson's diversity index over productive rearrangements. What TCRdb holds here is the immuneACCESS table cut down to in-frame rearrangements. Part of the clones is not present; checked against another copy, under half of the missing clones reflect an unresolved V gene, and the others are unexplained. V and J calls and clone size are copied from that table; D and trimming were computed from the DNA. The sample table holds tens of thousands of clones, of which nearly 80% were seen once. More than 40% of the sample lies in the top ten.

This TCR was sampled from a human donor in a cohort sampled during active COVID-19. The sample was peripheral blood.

The nucleotide sequence reads as follows: TGTGCCAGCAGCCAAGATATAAGTCCGGGTCTCGGGCTAGCGGGGGATTCCTACGAGCAGTACTTC. It codes for CASSQDISPGLGLAGDSYEQYF. The rearrangement combines TRBV4-2 with TRBJ2-7, with TRBD2 matching 10 junction bases. The CDR3 goes from the cysteine to the phenylalanine over 22 residues. This entry keeps only the CDR3 DNA: 66 bases, framed from base 1. CDR1 and CDR2 were assigned from the germline V gene as LGHNA and YNFKEQ. V has 0 bases trimmed and J has 1 base trimmed; junction bases matching no gene number 21.